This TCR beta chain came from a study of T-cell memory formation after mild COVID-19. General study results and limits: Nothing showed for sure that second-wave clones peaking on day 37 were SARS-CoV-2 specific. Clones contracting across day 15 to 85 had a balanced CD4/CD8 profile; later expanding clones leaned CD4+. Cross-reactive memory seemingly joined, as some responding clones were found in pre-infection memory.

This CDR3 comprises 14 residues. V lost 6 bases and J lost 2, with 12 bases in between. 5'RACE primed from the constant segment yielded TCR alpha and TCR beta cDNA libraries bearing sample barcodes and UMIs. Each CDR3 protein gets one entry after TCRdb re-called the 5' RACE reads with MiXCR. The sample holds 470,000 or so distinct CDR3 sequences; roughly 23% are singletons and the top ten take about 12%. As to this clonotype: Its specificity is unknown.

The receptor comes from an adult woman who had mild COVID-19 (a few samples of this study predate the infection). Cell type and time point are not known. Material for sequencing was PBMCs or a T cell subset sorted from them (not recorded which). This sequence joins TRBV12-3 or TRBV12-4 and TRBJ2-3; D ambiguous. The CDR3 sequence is CASSHQPLTDTQYF. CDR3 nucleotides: TGTGCCAGCAGCCATCAGCCCCTCACAGATACGCAGTATTTT.